The 11 T cell receptor beta chains in this list originate from one sample, sequenced in a study of regulatory and conventional T cells in RAG deficiency. Data came from immunoSEQ multiplex PCR; TCRdb stores just in-frame clones and leaves some out. The sample yields tens of thousands of clones, roughly 96% seen once. Blood CD4+ CD25-low CD127-high conventional T cells supplied the genomic DNA template. The same data also went into a second study, on regulatory T cells. As that study records: The PCR used 52 TRBV and 13 TRBJ primers.

Sequencing was done on a sample of CD25- CD4+ T cells sorted from blood. The receptor set was obtained from a human donor in good health.

The chain is built from TRBV2 and TRBJ1-1; D remains ambiguous. The CDR3 length is 14 residues. Germline V CDR1 and CDR2: SNHLY, FYNNEI. V lost 4 bases and J 1 base, leaving 10 bases between the germline ends. CDR3 DNA: TGTGCCAGCAGTGTGGTCTTCAGGAACACTGAAGCTTTCTTT. Translated, it gives CASSVVFRNTEAFF.

V gene TRBV5-6 combines with J gene TRBJ2-7; 8 bases are a match to TRBD1. Germline V gene sequence: CDR1 SGHDT, CDR2 YYEEEE. The CDR3 is 15 amino acids. The V gene end was trimmed by 4 bases and the J gene end by 1 base; junction bases not matched to a gene: 7. As DNA, the CDR3 is TGTGCCAGCAGCGCTGCCCGGGACAGGTCCTACGAGCAGTACTTC. Amino acid sequence: CASSAARDRSYEQYF.

The chain links TRBV7-6 to TRBJ2-3; 10 nucleotides line up with TRBD2. J lost 3 bases, V lost 5 bases, and 8 bases had no gene match. Per germline, CDR1 SGHVS and CDR2 FNYEAQ. The CDR3 spans 16 residues. The CDR3 DNA follows: TGTGCCAGCAGCCGTCGGACTAGCGGACGGACAGATACGCAGTATTTT. Its translation is CASSRRTSGRTDTQYF.

V and J are TRBV7-9 and TRBJ2-3, with unresolved D. The CDR3 covers 14 residues. V was trimmed by 1 base and J by 4 bases, leaving 9 bases between them. Germline lookup yields CDR1 SEHNR and CDR2 FQNEAQ (reference sequence). The CDR3 here is CASSLVGSPDTQYF. The CDR3 nucleotides are TGTGCCAGCAGCTTAGTGGGCAGTCCAGATACGCAGTATTTT.

The J gene is TRBJ1-1, the V gene TRBV6-5, with D hard to call. V was cut by 9 bases and J by 11 bases, with 13 bases left in between. Looked up from germline, CDR1 is MNHEY and CDR2 is SVGAGI. CDR3 length: 10 residues. Here the CDR3 DNA reads TGTGCCAGTGGTACCTATGAGGCTTTCTTT. This translates into CASGTYEAFF.

Comment on this clone: Compared with germline, one end of the junction differs, possibly owing to a read error. The chain links TRBV7-9 to TRBJ2-7; 9 bases match TRBD1. The CDR3 spans 15 residues. Germline V CDR1 and CDR2: SEHNR, FQNEAQ (reference sequence). Here the CDR3 reads CASSLVSTGGNEQYF. For the CDR3, the DNA is TGTGCCAGCAGTTTAGTCTCGACAGGGGGGAACGAGCAGTACTTC.

The chain has TRBV12-5 and TRBJ2-5; D is undetermined. The germline V and J ends were trimmed by 6 bases and 2 bases, with 4 bases remaining between them. This CDR3 contains 11 residues. CDR1 is LGHNT and CDR2 is FRNRAP in the germline V gene. Here the CDR3 reads CASGTQETQYF. The CDR3 nucleotides read TGTGCTAGTGGCACACAAGAGACCCAGTACTTC.

V and J are TRBV5-5 and TRBJ1-2; perhaps TRBD1 as D (5 bases). Trimming pared 2 bases from V and 4 bases from J, leaving 15 bases between. Germline V gene data show CDR1 as SGHKS and CDR2 as YYEKEE (reference sequence). The CDR3 is 15 amino acids. The CDR3 nucleotides read TGTGCCAGCAGCTTACAAACAGGCTTTGCCTATGGCTACACCTTC. This encodes CASSLQTGFAYGYTF.

The rearrangement joins TRBV10-1 to TRBJ2-3; 11 bases align to TRBD1. Losses at the gene ends were 5 bases for V and 4 bases for J; bases not matched to a gene: 8. This CDR3 contains 16 residues. Germline V CDR1 and CDR2: WNHNN, SYGVQD (reference sequence). Written as DNA, the CDR3 is TGCGCCAGCAGTTCCGGGACAGGGGGTTTACCAGATACGCAGTATTTT. Amino acid sequence: CASSSGTGGLPDTQYF.

In its sample, this clone was seen once. V and J are TRBV7-8 and TRBJ2-5; 10 bases are shared with TRBD2. CDR3 size: 15 residues. Germline CDR1 SGHVS, CDR2 FQNEAQ. The ends lost 6 bases at V and 6 bases at J; junction bases unmatched: 10. CDR3 sequence: CASSRGASGSQTQYF. The CDR3 DNA is TGTGCCAGCAGTAGGGGGGCTAGCGGGAGCCAGACCCAGTACTTC.

This clone was found once. The CDR3 loop is CASSLGRGMPRETQYF. CDR3 coding DNA: TGCGCCAGCAGCTTGGGGCGGGGAATGCCCCGAGAGACCCAGTACTTC. The chain is built from TRBV5-1 and TRBJ2-5, with a weak D call TRBD2 (6 bases). The CDR3 is made up of 16 amino acids. Trimming left V 0 bases short and J 4 bases short, with 16 bases between. Per germline, CDR1 SGHRS and CDR2 YFSETQ.